These 2 T cell receptor beta chains were all obtained from the same sample, sequenced in a study of blood T cell repertoires in COVID-19 (dated by TCRdb to the early 2020s). The method behind the library was the immunoSEQ multiplex PCR assay. This immuneACCESS table, as held by TCRdb, lists in-frame sequences with V and J called but not all clones. Of the missing ones, under half trace to an unresolved V gene in checked studies; the others have no known cause. The sample includes 180,000 or so clones, with 86% observed a single time. Together, the top ten hold about 3.5% of the sample. Sequenced: peripheral blood. All receptors come from a man between 65 and 85 years old with acute or convalescent COVID-19.

This clone turned up a few times. This chain joins TRBV10-2 and TRBJ2-5; the match to TRBD2 covers 16 bases. Germline-derived CDR1 and CDR2 are WSHSY and SAAADI. This CDR3 is built from 17 residues. The J segment lost 4 bases and the V segment lost 8 bases, leaving 10 bases of the junction unmatched. CDR3 amino acids: CASFGTSGGVGVETQYF. The CDR3 region has the DNA TGCGCCAGCTTCGGGACTAGCGGGGGGGTAGGCGTAGAGACCCAGTACTTC.

The J gene is TRBJ1-1, the V gene TRBV5-1; the D is unclear. Per germline, CDR1 SGHRS and CDR2 YFSETQ. There are 14 residues in the CDR3. The V end lost 1 base, the J end lost 4 bases, and 11 bases lay between the germline ends. CDR3 DNA: TGCGCCAGCAGCTTGTACCAGGCAGCCACTGAAGCTTTCTTT. This codes for CASSLYQAATEAFF. The full variable domain, in which reference TRBV5-1 and TRBJ1-1 provide the parts outside the CDR3, is KAGVTQTPRYLIKTRGQQVTLSCSPISGHRSVSWYQQTPGQGLQFLFEYFSETQRNKGNFPGRFSGRQFSNSRSEMNVSTLELGDSALYLCASSLYQAATEAFFGQGTRLTVV.